The 14 T cell receptor beta chains listed next were all sequenced from one sample in a study of spatial heterogeneity in lung cancer (dated by TCRdb to the late 2010s). This specimen's time point label, interpreted: blood at routine non-recurrence follow-up after resection. Without any cell sorting, TCR sequencing was performed on whole RNA extracted either from tumor and nontumor lung tissue or from cryopreserved PBMC samples. Library preparation employed 5' RACE. TCRdb records NextSeq 500 as the sequencer. The public sequencing data were trimmed at Q25 with fastp and processed into clonotypes with MiXCR by TCRdb, which kept only in-frame beta chains. When rows share a CDR3 protein, they turn into one entry using the most common DNA and genes. The sample table lists around 110,000 distinct CDR3 sequences, 9% to 15% of them with a count of one. Roughly 15% of the sample belongs to the ten largest clones.

The sample consisted of PBMCs, taken at follow-up. The receptor source for this set is a male donor with early-stage non-small cell lung cancer.

This clonotype was seen repeatedly, ten times or more. For the CDR3, the DNA is TGTGCCATCAGTCTAGACAGGGATGAGCAGTTCTTC. Protein product: CAISLDRDEQFF. This chain connects TRBV10-3 to TRBJ2-1; TRBD1 matches at 7 bases. Per the germline V gene, CDR1 is ENHRY and CDR2 is SYGVKD. The trim removed 5 bases at V and 8 bases at J, leaving 3 bases unmatched. The CDR3 runs to 12 residues.

The chain is built from TRBV5-1 and TRBJ2-7; 11 nucleotides line up with TRBD2. The CDR3 sequence is 16 residues long. V lost 1 base and J lost 1; bases outside the gene matches: 4. Germline V gene sequence: CDR1 SGHRS, CDR2 YFSETQ. CDR3 residues: CASSLFGTSGSYEQYF. The DNA for the CDR3 is TGCGCCAGCAGCTTGTTTGGGACTAGCGGATCCTACGAGCAGTACTTC.

The chain joins TRBV28 to TRBJ1-5; TRBD1 matches 9 bases. Germline trimming cut 6 bases from V and 9 bases from J; bases unmatched to any gene: 18. There are 17 residues in the CDR3. The germline CDR1 and CDR2 sequences are MDHEN and SYDVKM. The CDR3 sequence: CASRPSWGTGPQGPQHF. CDR3 sequence (DNA): TGTGCCAGCAGACCTAGTTGGGGGACAGGGCCCCAAGGGCCCCAGCATTTT.

In its sample, this clonotype was seen a few times. J is TRBJ1-3 and V is TRBV27, with D possibly being TRBD1 (6 bases). From germline, CDR1 is MNHEY and CDR2 SMNVEV (reference sequence). Deletions cut 3 bases from V and 4 bases from J, with 13 bases between. The CDR3 consists of 15 residues. The CDR3 spells CASSLAGAVGNTIYF. CDR3 DNA sequence: TGTGCCAGCAGTTTGGCGGGGGCGGTAGGAAACACCATATATTTT.

This clonotype was seen at least ten times. The chain carries TRBV20-1 and TRBJ1-5; weak D call: TRBD1 (5 bases). V shed 6 bases and J shed 3 bases, with 15 bases lying between them. Germline-derived CDR1 and CDR2 are DFQATT and SNEGSKA (reference sequence). This CDR3 spans 14 amino acids. The CDR3 DNA reads as TGCAGTGCCCTCCCGGCAGGGCACAATCAGCCCCAGCATTTT. Residues: CSALPAGHNQPQHF.

The rearrangement uses TRBV27 and TRBJ1-2, with a possible D match to TRBD1 (5 bases). In germline, CDR1 is MNHEY, CDR2 SMNVEV (reference sequence). The V and J ends lost 4 bases and 2 bases respectively, with 8 bases between them. This CDR3 region has 13 residues. CDR3 in amino acids: CASSWGENYGYTF. The DNA for the CDR3 is TGTGCCAGCAGTTGGGGGGAGAACTATGGCTACACCTTC.

This clonotype came up a few times. This sequence joins TRBV28 and TRBJ1-5; D is perhaps TRBD1 (5 bases). The ends were cut back, 6 bases at V and 6 bases at J, with 18 bases in the middle. CDR1 and CDR2 (germline): MDHEN, SYDVKM. This CDR3 contains 15 residues. CDR3 region: CASSPRQFFGQPQHF. DNA for the CDR3: TGTGCCAGCAGCCCCCGACAGTTCTTCGGTCAGCCCCAGCATTTT. The variable domain in full, completed from reference TRBV28 and TRBJ1-5, reads DVKVTQSSRYLVKRTGEKVFLECVQDMDHENMFWYRQDPGLGLRLIYFSYDVKMKEKGDIPEGYSVSREKKERFSLILESASTNQTSMYLCASSPRQFFGQPQHFGDGTRLSIL.

This clonotype was counted ten times or more. J is TRBJ2-5 and V is TRBV28, with 11 bases aligning to TRBD1. Germline V gives CDR1 MDHEN, CDR2 SYDVKM. V was clipped by 5 bases and J by 7 bases; unmatched bases: 9. The CDR3 covers 15 residues. The CDR3 bases are TGTGCCAGCAGTGAGGGACAGGGGGTGAGAGGGACCCAGTACTTC. This encodes CASSEGQGVRGTQYF.

This rearrangement joins TRBV18 to TRBJ1-1; D remains unclear. The CDR3 contains 14 residues. With 3 bases removed from V and 3 bases from J, the gap between germline ends came to 11 bases. Germline CDR1 reads KGHSH; CDR2 reads LQKENI. The CDR3 sequence is CASSPSGRDTEAFF. CDR3 in DNA: TGTGCCAGCTCACCTTCCGGGAGGGACACTGAAGCTTTCTTT.

This clonotype showed up just a few times. The chain combines TRBV20-1 with TRBJ2-6; 8 bases align to TRBD1. This CDR3 is 19 amino acids long. The V and J ends lost 0 bases and 2 bases, in that order; junction bases with no gene match: 12. Looked up from germline, CDR1 is DFQATT and CDR2 is SNEGSKA (reference sequence). Written as DNA, the CDR3 is TGCAGTGCTAGAGATCCTCGGGACAGGAGATTGACTGGGGCCAACGTCCTGACTTTC. This encodes CSARDPRDRRLTGANVLTF.

This clonotype was observed a handful of times. CDR3 nucleotide sequence: TGTGCCAGCAGTTTACGGGGCTCCGAGACCCAGTACTTC. Its protein product is CASSLRGSETQYF. This chain joins TRBV28 and TRBJ2-5, with D possibly called TRBD1 or TRBD2 (5 bases each). This CDR3 has 13 amino acids. Trimming took 2 bases from V and 5 from J, leaving 9 bases between them. Germline lookup yields CDR1 MDHEN and CDR2 SYDVKM.

The rearrangement joins TRBV28 to TRBJ2-7, with TRBD2 identical over 10 bases. CDR1 and CDR2 from the germline V gene are MDHEN and SYDVKM. The V segment lost 6 bases and the J segment 0 bases; nucleotides outside the gene matches: 5. The CDR3 is made up of 15 amino acids. The CDR3 DNA is TGTGCCAGCAGCACTAGCGGGGCTGTCTCCTACGAGCAGTACTTC. This translates into CASSTSGAVSYEQYF.

This clonotype showed up just a few times. The V call is TRBV12-5, the J call TRBJ1-3, with D maybe TRBD1 (5 bases). The length of the CDR3 is 15 residues. V dropped 2 bases and J dropped 2 bases, with 10 bases sitting between them. Germline V gene sequence: CDR1 LGHNT, CDR2 FRNRAP. The CDR3 bases are TGTGCTAGTGGTTTGCCTCGGGGGACTGGAAACACCATATATTTT. Translating it yields CASGLPRGTGNTIYF.

This clonotype was found a few times. This rearrangement joins TRBV20-1 to TRBJ1-2; TRBD1 aligns across 10 bases. The CDR3 is 15 amino acids. Germline assignment: CDR1 DFQATT and CDR2 SNEGSKA (reference sequence). The junction had 8 bases not matched to a gene; V was cut back by 3 bases and J by 4 bases. Here the CDR3 reads CSASTGTGAFYGYTF. As DNA, the CDR3 is TGCAGTGCTAGCACTGGGACAGGGGCGTTCTATGGCTACACCTTC.